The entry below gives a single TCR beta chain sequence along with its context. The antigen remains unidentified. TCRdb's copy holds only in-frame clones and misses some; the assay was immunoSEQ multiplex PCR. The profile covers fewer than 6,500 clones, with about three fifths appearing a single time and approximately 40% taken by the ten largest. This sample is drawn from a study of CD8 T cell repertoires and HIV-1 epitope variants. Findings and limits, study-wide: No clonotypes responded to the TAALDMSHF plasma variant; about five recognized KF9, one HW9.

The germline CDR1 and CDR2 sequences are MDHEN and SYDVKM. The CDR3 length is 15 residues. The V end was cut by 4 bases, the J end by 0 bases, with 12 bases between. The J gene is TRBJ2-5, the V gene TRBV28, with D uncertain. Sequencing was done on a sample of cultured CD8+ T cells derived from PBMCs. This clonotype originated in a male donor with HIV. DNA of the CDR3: TGTGCCAGCAGTTCCGTCGACCGAGACCAAGAGACCCAGTACTTC. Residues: CASSSVDRDQETQYF. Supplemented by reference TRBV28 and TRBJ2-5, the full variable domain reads DVKVTQSSRYLVKRTGEKVFLECVQDMDHENMFWYRQDPGLGLRLIYFSYDVKMKEKGDIPEGYSVSREKKERFSLILESASTNQTSMYLCASSSVDRDQETQYFGPGTRLLVL.